These T cell receptor beta chains were read from a single sample in a study of blood T cell repertoires in COVID-19. Libraries were prepared by immunoSEQ multiplex PCR; TCRdb keeps only in-frame clonotypes and omits some of them. This table holds more than 65,000 clones, approximately 80% found once. Sequencing was carried out using peripheral blood. The receptors derive from a man aged 55 to 70 with active or convalescent COVID-19. Both conserved end residues are part of each CDR3. The D gene is left open where the match is weak. Clone sizes are given selectively: once, few, many, or a class where the clone is expanded.

v_call	clone_size	j_call	d_call	cdr3_length	cdr3_nt	cdr3_aa
TRBV3-1/TRBV3-2	few	TRBJ1-2	.	14	TGTGCCAGCAGCCAAGAAAGGGGATACTATGGCTACACCTTC	CASSQERGYYGYTF
TRBV29-1	.	TRBJ1-2	TRBD1	13	TGCAGCGTTGGTGGGGACAGGGCCTTTGGCTACACCTTC	CSVGGDRAFGYTF
TRBV5-6	.	TRBJ2-7	TRBD1	13	TGTGCCAGCAGGCCGGGACAGACCTACGAGCAGTACTTC	CASRPGQTYEQYF
TRBV19	.	TRBJ2-5	.	15	TGTGCCAGTAGTACCGCGGGCCGGGAGTGGGAGACCCAGTACTTC	CASSTAGREWETQYF
TRBV7-9	few	TRBJ1-5	.	12	TGTGCCAGCAACCAGGGTGGTCAGCCCCAGCATTTT	CASNQGGQPQHF
TRBV5-8	few	TRBJ2-2	.	14	TGTGCCAGCAGCTTGGGAGGGAACACCGGGGAGCTGTTTTTT	CASSLGGNTGELFF
TRBV7-3	once	TRBJ1-1	.	13	TGTGCCAGCAGCTTAACACTGCGGGCTGAAGCTTTCTTT	CASSLTLRAEAFF
TRBV14	.	TRBJ1-2	.	15	TGTGCCAGCAGCCGCCTAGGGGGAGGGTTCGGTGGCTACACCTTC	CASSRLGGGFGGYTF
TRBV5-1	.	TRBJ2-3	.	17	TGCGCCAGCAGCTTGCGGCTGGGACTCGAAGCAACAGATACGCAGTATTTT	CASSLRLGLEATDTQYF
TRBV18	.	TRBJ1-4	TRBD1	16	TGTGCCAGCTCACCTAACAGGGGCCCGGGTAATGAAAAACTGTTTTTT	CASSPNRGPGNEKLFF
TRBV18	.	TRBJ1-1	TRBD1	16	TGTGCCAGCTCACCATCCAACAGGGGGCTGTACACTGAAGCTTTCTTT	CASSPSNRGLYTEAFF
TRBV30	.	TRBJ1-5	.	13	TGTGCCTGGAGGGGACTACCGGGAGAGCCCCAGCATTTT	CAWRGLPGEPQHF
TRBV18	.	TRBJ2-7	TRBD1	17	TGTGCCAGCTCACCACCGGACAGGGCCACGAGCTCCTACGAGCAGTACTTC	CASSPPDRATSSYEQYF
TRBV3-1/TRBV3-2	.	TRBJ2-2	.	18	TGTGCCAGCAGCCAGGAGGATGCCGGGATCCTAAACTCCGGGGAGCTGTTTTTT	CASSQEDAGILNSGELFF
TRBV4-1	.	TRBJ1-1	.	15	TGCGCCAGCAGCCAAGTGGGGGCACGGGGCACTGAAGCTTTCTTT	CASSQVGARGTEAFF
TRBV12-3/TRBV12-4	.	TRBJ1-4	.	12	TGTGCCAGCAGTCTACAGGTAGAAAAACTGTTTTTT	CASSLQVEKLFF
TRBV5-1	.	TRBJ1-1	.	14	TGCGCCAGCAGCGTAGGGACATCGAACACTGAAGCTTTCTTT	CASSVGTSNTEAFF
TRBV5-1	.	TRBJ2-2	.	14	TGCGCCAGCAGCGCCGGGATACACACCGGGGAGCTGTTTTTT	CASSAGIHTGELFF
TRBV27	few	TRBJ1-1	.	9	TGTGCCAGCAGTTTACAGGCTTTCTTT	CASSLQAFF
TRBV10-3	.	TRBJ1-5	TRBD1	15	TGTGCCATCAGCCAGACAGGGGTAGGCAATCAGCCCCAGCATTTT	CAISQTGVGNQPQHF
TRBV27	.	TRBJ1-1	TRBD1	14	TGTGCCAGCAGGGAGACAGGGACTTGGACTGAAGCTTTCTTT	CASRETGTWTEAFF
TRBV7-9	once	TRBJ1-1	.	14	TGTGCCAGCAGCGAACAGAATATGAACACTGAAGCTTTCTTT	CASSEQNMNTEAFF
TRBV5-1	few	TRBJ1-2	.	17	TGCGCCAGCAGCTTGGGACAGCTAAGTGGCTACGACTATGGCTACACCTTC	CASSLGQLSGYDYGYTF
TRBV7-9	.	TRBJ1-1	TRBD1	16	TGTGCCAGCAGCTTAGTGGGCGGACAGGGAGGCGCTGAAGCTTTCTTT	CASSLVGGQGGAEAFF
TRBV7-8	.	TRBJ1-4	TRBD1	15	TGTGCCAGCAGCCCTCCCGGGACAGTAAATGAAAAACTGTTTTTT	CASSPPGTVNEKLFF
TRBV27	.	TRBJ1-5	.	15	TGTGCCAGCAGCCCCACCCAGGGTTCCAATCAGCCCCAGCATTTT	CASSPTQGSNQPQHF
TRBV7-9	.	TRBJ2-3	TRBD2	15	TGTGCCAGCAGCTTAACTAGCGGGGGCTTAGCTACGCAGTATTTT	CASSLTSGGLATQYF
TRBV5-6	.	TRBJ2-5	.	16	TGTGCCAGCAGCTTTTTCCCCCGGGGGGCCGGGGAGACCCAGTACTTC	CASSFFPRGAGETQYF
TRBV2	.	TRBJ2-3	TRBD1	13	TGTGCCAGCAGCGCATCGGGACAGGGAGCGCAGTATTTT	CASSASGQGAQYF
TRBV12-5	.	TRBJ2-7	.	14	TGTGCTAGTGGTTTCGCGCCTGCCTCCTACGAGCAGTACTTC	CASGFAPASYEQYF
TRBV3-1/TRBV3-2	.	TRBJ1-1	.	14	TGTGCCAGCAGCCAAGAGCGCGGGGGCACTGAAGCTTTCTTT	CASSQERGGTEAFF
TRBV9	.	TRBJ2-2	.	15	TGTGCCAGCAGCCATTCTAAGATGAACACCGGGGAGCTGTTTTTT	CASSHSKMNTGELFF
TRBV5-6	.	TRBJ1-3	.	16	TGTGCCAGCAGTTGGAGGAGGGACCTCTCCGGAAACACCATATATTTT	CASSWRRDLSGNTIYF
TRBV7-9	.	TRBJ1-2	.	15	TGTGCCAGCAGCTTAGCTGGGGCAGAGAGCTATGGCTACACCTTC	CASSLAGAESYGYTF
TRBV10-3	few	TRBJ2-7	TRBD2	15	TGTGCCATCAGTGAGTCGACGGGGGGGTCCTACGAGCAGTACTTC	CAISESTGGSYEQYF
TRBV18	.	TRBJ1-2	TRBD1	14	TGTGCCAGCTCACCCCGGGACAGGGCGGGTGGCTACACCTTC	CASSPRDRAGGYTF
TRBV10-3	few	TRBJ2-2	.	17	TGTGCCATCGAGCCTGACCGAGGCAGGGGTGGGGCCGGGGAGCTGTTTTTT	CAIEPDRGRGGAGELFF
TRBV6-2/TRBV6-3	.	TRBJ1-1	.	15	TGTGCCAGCAGTGACTGGGACACCTCGAACACTGAAGCTTTCTTT	CASSDWDTSNTEAFF
TRBV6-2/TRBV6-3	.	TRBJ1-5	TRBD1	15	TGTGCCAGCAGCGACAGGGTAGTGGGCAATCAGCCCCAGCATTTT	CASSDRVVGNQPQHF